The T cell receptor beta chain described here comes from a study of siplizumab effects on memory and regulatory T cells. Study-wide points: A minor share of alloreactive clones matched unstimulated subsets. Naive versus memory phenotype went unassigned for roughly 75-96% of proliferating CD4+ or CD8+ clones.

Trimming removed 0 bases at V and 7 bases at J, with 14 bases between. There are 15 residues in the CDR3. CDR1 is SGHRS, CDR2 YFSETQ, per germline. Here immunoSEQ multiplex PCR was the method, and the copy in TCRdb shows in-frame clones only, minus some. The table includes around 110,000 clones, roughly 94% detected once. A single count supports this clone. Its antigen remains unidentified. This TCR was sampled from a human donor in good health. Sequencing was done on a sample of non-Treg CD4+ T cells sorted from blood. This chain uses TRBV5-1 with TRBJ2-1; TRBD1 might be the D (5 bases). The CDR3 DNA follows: TGCGCCAGCAGCTTGGCAGGGCCCCTTATGAATGAGCAGTTCTTC. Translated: CASSLAGPLMNEQFF.